The T cell receptor (beta chain) under discussion was sequenced for a study of blood T cells in healthy people across ages. Every donor provided 9.5 to 10 milliliters of peripheral blood. The authors isolated at least 6.5 million PBMCs per sample. There were at least 5 micrograms of total RNA extracted from every sample. Between the trimmed V and J ends, which lost 0 bases and 4 bases, there was a span of 9 bases. The germline CDR1 and CDR2 sequences are MNHEY and SVGAGI. This CDR3 is 14 amino acids long. PCR was performed a second time for roughly 7 to 12 cycles using a sample-barcoded 5' primer and a J-beta primer mix. TCRdb reprocessed the 5' RACE reads with MiXCR, giving one entry per CDR3 protein. The sample has 1.5 million to 2 million distinct CDR3 sequences; about 30% are singletons.

The chain has TRBV6-5 and TRBJ1-2; D may be TRBD1 (5 bases). The receptor was derived from a woman in her twenties or thirties in good health. The sequencing sample was made of blood. The CDR3 DNA reads as TGTGCCAGCAGTTACTCGCGGGGGGGCTATGGCTACACCTTC. Its protein product is CASSYSRGGYGYTF.